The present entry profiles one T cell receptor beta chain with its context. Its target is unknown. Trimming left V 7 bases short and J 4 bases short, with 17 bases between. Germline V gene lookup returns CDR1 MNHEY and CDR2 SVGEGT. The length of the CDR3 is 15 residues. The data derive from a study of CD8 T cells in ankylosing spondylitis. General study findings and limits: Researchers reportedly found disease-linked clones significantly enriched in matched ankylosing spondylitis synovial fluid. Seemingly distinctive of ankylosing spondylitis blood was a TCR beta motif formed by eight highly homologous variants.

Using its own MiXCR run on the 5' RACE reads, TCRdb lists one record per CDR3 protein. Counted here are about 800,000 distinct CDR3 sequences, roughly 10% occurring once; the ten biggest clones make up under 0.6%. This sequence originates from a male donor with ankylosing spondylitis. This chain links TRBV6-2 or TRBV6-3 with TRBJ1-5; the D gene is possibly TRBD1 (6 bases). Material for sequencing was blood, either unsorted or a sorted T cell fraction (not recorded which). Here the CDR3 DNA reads TGTGCCAGCACCGCCGAGGGGGTTGGAAATCAGCCCCAGCATTTT. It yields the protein CASTAEGVGNQPQHF.